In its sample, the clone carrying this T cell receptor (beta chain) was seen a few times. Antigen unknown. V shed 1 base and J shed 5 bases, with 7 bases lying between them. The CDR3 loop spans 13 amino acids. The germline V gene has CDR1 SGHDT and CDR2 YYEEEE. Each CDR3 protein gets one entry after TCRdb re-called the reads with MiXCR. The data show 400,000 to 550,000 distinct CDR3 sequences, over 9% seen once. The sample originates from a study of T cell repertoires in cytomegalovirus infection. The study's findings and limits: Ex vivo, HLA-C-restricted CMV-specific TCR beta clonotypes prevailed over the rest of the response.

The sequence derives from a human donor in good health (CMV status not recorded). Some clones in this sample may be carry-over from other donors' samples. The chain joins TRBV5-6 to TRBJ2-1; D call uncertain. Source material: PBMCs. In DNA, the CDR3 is TGTGCCAGCAGCTTGAGAAATCACAATGAGCAGTTCTTC. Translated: CASSLRNHNEQFF.